This T cell receptor beta chain was obtained from a study of blood T cell repertoires in COVID-19. The CDR3 runs to 17 residues. The V segment lost 7 bases and the J segment 7 bases; nucleotides outside the gene matches: 18. The germline CDR1 and CDR2 sequences are MNHEY and SMNVEV (reference sequence). TCRdb keeps only in-frame clones here, not all; method: immunoSEQ multiplex PCR. The table shows approximately 170,000 clones, with more than 75% occurring only once. The rearrangement joins TRBV27 to TRBJ2-1, with 8 positions matching TRBD2. Sequencing was carried out using peripheral blood. The origin of this receptor is a man aged 18 to 30 with COVID-19, enrolled during active disease. The CDR3 reads CASTGTSMPLRGNEQFF. In nucleotides, the CDR3 is TGTGCCAGCACCGGGACTAGTATGCCCTTGCGGGGGAATGAGCAGTTCTTC.